The present TCR beta chain was sequenced within a study of Tregs in tolerant kidney transplant recipients. The repertoire was sequenced with immunoSEQ multiplex PCR; TCRdb's copy has only in-frame clones and lacks some. The sample has about 66,000 clones, more than 90% seen once; the top ten hold approximately 11%. The sample here was CD8+ T cells from blood, taken before the transplant. The sequence was obtained from a human donor who received a combined kidney and bone marrow transplant.

The CDR3, as DNA: TGTGCCAGCAGCAATTTGTTAGGGGGATTGAAGGCTTTCTTT. Encoded protein: CASSNLLGGLKAFF. The V and J genes are TRBV5-8 and TRBJ1-1; tentative D call: TRBD1 (6 bases). The CDR3 extends over 14 amino acids. Trimming took 4 bases from V and 11 from J, leaving 21 bases between them. The germline V gene encodes CDR1 SGHTS and CDR2 YDEGEE. The variable domain in full, with the rest retrieved from reference TRBV5-8 and TRBJ1-1, is EAGVTQSPTHLIKTRGQQATLRCSPISGHTSVYWYQQALGLGLQFLLWYDEGEERNRGNFPPRFSGRQFPNYSSELNVNALELEDSALYLCASSNLLGGLKAFFGQGTRLTVV.